This passage covers 2 T cell receptor beta chains from one sample sequenced in a study of blood T cell repertoires in COVID-19. Here immunoSEQ multiplex PCR was the method, and the copy in TCRdb shows in-frame clones only, minus some. The sample has about 430,000 clones, approximately 92% seen once. Input material: PBMCs or T cells enriched from blood (not recorded which). The source is a young man who had recovered from COVID-19.

The chain recombines TRBV28 with TRBJ1-5, with a weak D call TRBD1 (5 bases). Germline CDR1 and CDR2: MDHEN and SYDVKM. The CDR3 runs to 14 residues. V lost 5 bases and J lost 7, with 15 bases in between. This chain's CDR3 is CASSPQDRGQPQHF. In DNA, the CDR3 is TGTGCCAGCAGTCCCCAGGACCGGGGGCAGCCCCAGCATTTT.

V usage is TRBV11-2 and J usage is TRBJ2-7; tentatively, D is TRBD2 (6 bases). In germline, CDR1 is SGHAT, CDR2 FQNNGV. V lost 0 bases, J lost 3 bases, and 21 bases lay in between. This CDR3 has 18 amino acids. The CDR3 region is CASSLDRGGNFWLYEQYF. Written as DNA, the CDR3 is TGTGCCAGCAGCTTAGATCGAGGAGGGAACTTCTGGCTCTACGAGCAGTACTTC.